This entry is about one TCR beta chain. Its matching antigen is unknown. This table comes from immunoSEQ multiplex PCR, and its TCRdb copy is limited to in-frame clones, with some not included. The sample carries 60,000 to 70,000 clones, approximately 79% recorded once. This entry is derived from a study of radiotherapy plus CTLA-4 blockade in lung cancer. About the study: Objective responses occurred in roughly a sixth of patients; approximately 33% had disease control.

Regarding the study as a whole: TCR clones from tumors expanded in blood after radiotherapy plus ipilimumab. The best predictor of response was reported to be early blood T cell clone dynamics, with interferon-beta.

Focal radiation and CTLA-4 blockade (ipilimumab) were tested in chemo-refractory metastatic non-small-cell lung cancer patients. The junction had 6 bases not matched to a gene; V was cut back by 5 bases and J by 5 bases. The germline V gene encodes CDR1 SGHVS and CDR2 FNYEAQ. This CDR3 is 14 amino acids long. Sequenced here: peripheral blood, sampled from a patient treated with radiotherapy plus ipilimumab. The V gene is TRBV7-6, the J gene TRBJ2-7, with 10 bases lining up with TRBD1. This receptor was taken from a human donor with non-small cell lung cancer who had a complete response to radiotherapy plus ipilimumab. DNA for the CDR3: TGTGCCAGCAGCCCATGGACAGGGGGTGACGAGCAGTACTTC. Its protein product is CASSPWTGGDEQYF.